The T cell receptor beta chain described here comes from a study of memory CD4+ T cells and cytomegalovirus serostatus. Study in general: Of the healthy Belgian adults, several were CMV seropositive and 24 seronegative. Findings of the study overall: Repertoires predicted CMV serostatus with median bootstrapped AUC of around 0.95.

Authors' analysis steps: Out-of-frame sequences were removed, leaving a few million distinct TCRbeta sequences. The table came from immunoSEQ multiplex PCR; TCRdb's copy has only in-frame clones and leaves some out. Clone size and V and J calls were adopted from that table, with D and trimming inferred from the DNA. The data hold tens of thousands of clones, with about 81% observed a single time. The V end lost 3 bases, the J end lost 1 base, and 6 bases lay between the germline ends. Germline V gene lookup returns CDR1 MNHNS and CDR2 SASEGT. CDR3 length equals 13 residues. This clone was seen a handful of times. Its target is not known. Single viable CD3+CD4+CD8-CD45RO+ cells were sorted as the memory CD4+ T cells. Positive selection with CD4 microbeads enriched total CD4+ T cells.

The chain links TRBV6-1 to TRBJ1-1, with D unclear. This receptor was identified in an adult in good health and CMV-seronegative. The specimen was memory CD4+ T cells from blood. Here the CDR3 DNA reads TGTGCCAGCAGTGACCAAAAGAACACTGAAGCTTTCTTT. It specifies CASSDQKNTEAFF.